This T cell receptor beta chain came from a study of T cell responses to AZD1222 COVID-19 vaccine. Clones were sequenced by immunoSEQ multiplex PCR, and TCRdb holds only the in-frame ones, with some missing. The data contain about 110,000 clones, 90% of them singletons. Germline CDR1 is ENHRY and CDR2 is SYGVKD. The CDR3 length is 14 residues. V lost 11 bases, J lost 1 base, and 15 bases lay in between. The rearrangement joins TRBV10-3 to TRBJ1-3; D not certain. This clonotype was obtained from an adult in good health. Material: peripheral blood, obtained on day 0 of AZD1222 vaccination. The CDR3 protein is CALWTPESGNTIYF. CDR3 in DNA: TGTGCCCTCTGGACCCCTGAGTCTGGAAACACCATATATTTT.